This T cell receptor (beta chain) stems from a study of T cells after yellow fever vaccination. The germline V and J ends were trimmed by 7 bases and 9 bases, with 18 bases remaining between them. Germline-derived CDR1 and CDR2 are LNHDA and SQIVND (reference sequence). This CDR3 contains 13 residues. TCRdb re-analysed the 5' RACE reads in MiXCR, keeping a single row per CDR3 protein. The sample lists just over 250,000 distinct CDR3 sequences; around 4.9% were seen once. This sample comprised CD4+ T cells sorted from PBMCs, obtained on the day of the yellow fever booster vaccination. This receptor was obtained from a man between 18 and 35 years old who received the YFV17D yellow fever vaccine. The chain recombines TRBV19 with TRBJ1-2; no reliable D call. The CDR3, as DNA: TGTGCCAGTAATTTCGGCGCGGGCTCTAGCTACACCTTC. Translating it yields CASNFGAGSSYTF.